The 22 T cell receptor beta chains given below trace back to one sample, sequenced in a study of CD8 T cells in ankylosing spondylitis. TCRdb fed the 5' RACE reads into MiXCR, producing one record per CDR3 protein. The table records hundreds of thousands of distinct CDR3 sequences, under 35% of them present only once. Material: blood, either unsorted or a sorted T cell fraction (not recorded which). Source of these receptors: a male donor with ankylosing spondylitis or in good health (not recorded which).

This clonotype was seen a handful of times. CDR3 sequence: CATARQSTDTQYF. The CDR3 region has the DNA TGTGCCACCGCCAGGCAATCCACAGATACGCAGTATTTT. The chain recombines TRBV7-9 with TRBJ2-3; D remains unclear. This CDR3 is 13 amino acids long. V lost 10 bases, J lost 2 bases, and 13 bases lay in between. The V gene's germline CDR1 is SEHNR and CDR2 FQNEAQ (reference sequence).

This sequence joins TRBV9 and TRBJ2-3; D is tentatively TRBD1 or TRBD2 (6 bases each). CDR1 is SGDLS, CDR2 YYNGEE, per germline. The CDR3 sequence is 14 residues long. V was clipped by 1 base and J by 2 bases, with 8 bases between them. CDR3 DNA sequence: TGTGCCAGCAGCGTAAGGGGGGTCACAGATACGCAGTATTTT. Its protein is CASSVRGVTDTQYF.

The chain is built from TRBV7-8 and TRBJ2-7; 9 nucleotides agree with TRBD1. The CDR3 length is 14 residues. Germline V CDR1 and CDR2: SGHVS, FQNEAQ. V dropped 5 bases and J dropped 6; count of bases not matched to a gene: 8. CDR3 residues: CASSTRQGGLEQYF. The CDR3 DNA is TGTGCCAGCAGCACTCGACAGGGGGGTCTCGAGCAGTACTTC.

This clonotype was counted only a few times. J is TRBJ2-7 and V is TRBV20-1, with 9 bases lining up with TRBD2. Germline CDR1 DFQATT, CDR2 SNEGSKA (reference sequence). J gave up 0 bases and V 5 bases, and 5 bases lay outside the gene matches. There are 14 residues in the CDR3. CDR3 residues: CSAWASGASYEQYF. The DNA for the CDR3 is TGCAGTGCTTGGGCTAGCGGGGCCTCCTACGAGCAGTACTTC.

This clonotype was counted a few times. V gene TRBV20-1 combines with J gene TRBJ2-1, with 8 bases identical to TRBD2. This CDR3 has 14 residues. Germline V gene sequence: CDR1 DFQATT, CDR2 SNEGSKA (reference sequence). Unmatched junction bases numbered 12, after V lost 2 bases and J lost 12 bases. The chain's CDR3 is CSARQSGGAYGQFF. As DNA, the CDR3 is TGCAGTGCTAGACAGTCCGGGGGGGCCTACGGGCAGTTCTTC.

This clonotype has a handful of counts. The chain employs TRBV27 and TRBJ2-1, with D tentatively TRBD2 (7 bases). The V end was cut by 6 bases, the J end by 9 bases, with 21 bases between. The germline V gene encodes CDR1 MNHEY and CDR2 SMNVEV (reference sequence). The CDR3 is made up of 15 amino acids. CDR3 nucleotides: TGTGCCAGCAGCCGGGCGGGAGTCGGGGGCCTTGAGCAGTTCTTC. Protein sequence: CASSRAGVGGLEQFF.

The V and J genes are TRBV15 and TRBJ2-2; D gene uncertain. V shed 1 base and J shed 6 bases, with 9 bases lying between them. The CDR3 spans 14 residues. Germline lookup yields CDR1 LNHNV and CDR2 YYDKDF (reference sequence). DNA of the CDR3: TGTGCCACCAGCAGAGTTCGACCTCCCGGGGAGCTGTTTTTT. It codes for CATSRVRPPGELFF.

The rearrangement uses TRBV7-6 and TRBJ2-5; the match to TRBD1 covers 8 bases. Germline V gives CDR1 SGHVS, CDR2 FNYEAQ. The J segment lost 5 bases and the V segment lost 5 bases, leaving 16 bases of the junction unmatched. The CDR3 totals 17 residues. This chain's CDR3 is CASSAMRDRGRPETQYF. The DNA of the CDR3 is TGTGCCAGCAGCGCGATGCGAGACAGGGGTCGACCGGAGACCCAGTACTTC.

CDR3 sequence reads: CASSYSGQGLYEQFF. The CDR3 DNA reads TGTGCCAGCAGTTACTCGGGACAGGGCCTTTATGAGCAGTTCTTC. The V call is TRBV6-5, the J call TRBJ2-1; 9 nucleotides match TRBD1. CDR1 is MNHEY and CDR2 is SVGAGI in the germline V gene. This CDR3 is 15 amino acids long. With V trimmed by 0 bases and J by 8 bases, 5 bases remained unmatched.

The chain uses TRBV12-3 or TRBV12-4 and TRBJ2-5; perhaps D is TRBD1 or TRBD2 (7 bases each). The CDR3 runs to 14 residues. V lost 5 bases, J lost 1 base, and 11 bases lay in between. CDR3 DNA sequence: TGTGCCAGCAGTAGCGGGACAGCCCAAGAGACCCAGTACTTC. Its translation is CASSSGTAQETQYF.

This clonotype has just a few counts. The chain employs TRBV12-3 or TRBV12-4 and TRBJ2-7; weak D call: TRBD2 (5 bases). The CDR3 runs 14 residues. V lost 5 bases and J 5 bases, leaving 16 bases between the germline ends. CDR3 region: CASSVLGILDEQYF. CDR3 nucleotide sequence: TGTGCCAGCAGTGTCCTCGGGATCCTGGACGAGCAGTACTTC.

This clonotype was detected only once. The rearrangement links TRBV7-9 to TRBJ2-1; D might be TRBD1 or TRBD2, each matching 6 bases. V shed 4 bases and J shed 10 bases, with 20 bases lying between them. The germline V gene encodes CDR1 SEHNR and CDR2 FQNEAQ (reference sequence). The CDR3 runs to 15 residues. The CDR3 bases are TGTGCCAGCAGCTGGGCGGGACACCAGTCGTTGGAGCAGTTCTTC. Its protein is CASSWAGHQSLEQFF. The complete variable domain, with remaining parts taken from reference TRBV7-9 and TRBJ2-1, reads DTGVSQNPRHKITKRGQNVTFRCDPISEHNRLYWYRQTLGQGPEFLTYFQNEAQLEKSRLLSDRFSAERPKGSFSTLEIQRTEQGDSAMYLCASSWAGHQSLEQFFGPGTRLTVL.

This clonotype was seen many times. The CDR3, as DNA: TGCAGCCCCTCGGTGGGGGGGACACCCCGATACGAGCAGTACTTC. Amino acids: CSPSVGGTPRYEQYF. The chain employs TRBV29-1 and TRBJ2-7; tentatively, D is TRBD2 (7 bases). V was trimmed by 8 bases and J by 4 bases, leaving 24 bases between them. Germline CDR1 is SQVTM and CDR2 is ANQGSEA. The CDR3 spans 15 residues.

CDR3 region: CASSFRGDYEQYF. CDR3 sequence (DNA): TGCGCCAGCAGCTTTCGTGGAGACTACGAGCAGTACTTC. The gene calls are TRBV5-1 and TRBJ2-7; D gene uncertain. The CDR3 sequence is 13 residues long. Per the germline V gene, CDR1 is SGHRS and CDR2 is YFSETQ. Trimming cost V 2 bases and J 3 bases, with 9 bases left between them.

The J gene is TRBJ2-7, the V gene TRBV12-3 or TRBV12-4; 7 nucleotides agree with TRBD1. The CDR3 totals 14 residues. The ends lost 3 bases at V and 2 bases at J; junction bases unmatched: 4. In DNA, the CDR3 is TGTGCCAGCAGTTTTGTCCAGGGGGCCTACGAGCAGTACTTC. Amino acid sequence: CASSFVQGAYEQYF.

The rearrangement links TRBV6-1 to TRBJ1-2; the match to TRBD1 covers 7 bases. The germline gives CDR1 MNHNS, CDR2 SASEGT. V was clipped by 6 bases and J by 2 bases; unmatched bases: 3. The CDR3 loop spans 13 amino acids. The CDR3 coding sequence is TGTGCCAGCAGGGGACAGCGAAACTATGGCTACACCTTC. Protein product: CASRGQRNYGYTF.

This chain's CDR3 is CASTGAQETQYF. The CDR3 DNA reads as TGTGCCAGCACGGGAGCCCAAGAGACCCAGTACTTC. The chain carries TRBV6-5 and TRBJ2-5, with a possible D match to TRBD2 (6 bases). Germline CDR1 is MNHEY and CDR2 is SVGAGI. The CDR3 is made up of 12 amino acids. Trimming shortened V by 7 bases and J by 1 base, and 7 bases separated the two germline ends.

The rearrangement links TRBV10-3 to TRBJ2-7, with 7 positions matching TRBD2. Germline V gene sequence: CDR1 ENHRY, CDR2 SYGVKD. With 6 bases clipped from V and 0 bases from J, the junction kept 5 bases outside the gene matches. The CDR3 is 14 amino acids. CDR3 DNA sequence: TGTGCCATCAGCCCCGGGACTAACTCCTACGAGCAGTACTTC. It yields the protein CAISPGTNSYEQYF.

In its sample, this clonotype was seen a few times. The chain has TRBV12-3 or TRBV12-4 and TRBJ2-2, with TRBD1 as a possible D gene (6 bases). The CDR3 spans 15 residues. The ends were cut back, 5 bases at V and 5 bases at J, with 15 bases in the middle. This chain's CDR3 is CASSIGPGATGELFF. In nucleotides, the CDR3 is TGTGCCAGCAGTATAGGGCCAGGGGCTACCGGGGAGCTGTTTTTT.

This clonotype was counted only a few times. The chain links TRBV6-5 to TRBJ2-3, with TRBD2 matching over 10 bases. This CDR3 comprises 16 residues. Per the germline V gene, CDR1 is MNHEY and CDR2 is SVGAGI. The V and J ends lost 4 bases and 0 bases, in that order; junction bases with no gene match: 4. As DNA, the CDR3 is TGTGCCAGCAGTTCCTTAGCGGGGGGAAGCACAGATACGCAGTATTTT. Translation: CASSSLAGGSTDTQYF.

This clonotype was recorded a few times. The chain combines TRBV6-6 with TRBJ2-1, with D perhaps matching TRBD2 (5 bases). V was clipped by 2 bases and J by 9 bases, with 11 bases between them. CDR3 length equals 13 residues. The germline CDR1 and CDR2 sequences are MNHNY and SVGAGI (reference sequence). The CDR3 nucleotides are TGTGCCAGCAGTTACCCCGGACTCTTTGAGCAGTTCTTC. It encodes CASSYPGLFEQFF.

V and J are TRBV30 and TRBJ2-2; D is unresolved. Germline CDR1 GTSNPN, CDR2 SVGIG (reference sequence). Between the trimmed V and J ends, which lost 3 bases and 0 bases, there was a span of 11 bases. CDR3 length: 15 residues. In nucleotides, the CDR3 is TGTGCCTGGAGCGGATGGATCACGAACACCGGGGAGCTGTTTTTT. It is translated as CAWSGWITNTGELFF.